The rows below give T cell receptor beta chains drawn from one sample of a study of blood T cell repertoires in COVID-19. The repertoire was sequenced with immunoSEQ multiplex PCR; TCRdb's copy has only in-frame clones and lacks some. The table includes about 96,000 clones, around nine tenths detected once. Sequenced sample: peripheral blood. All receptors derive from a human donor with COVID-19, enrolled during active disease. The donor label of this sample is uncertain. The CDR3 runs from the conserved cysteine through the conserved F or W. A D gene is named only where the DNA matches it firmly. Size values are once, few and many counts, or a class for expanded clones, and some rows have none.

v_call: TRBV23-1
clone_size: -
j_call: TRBJ2-7
d_call: -
cdr3_aa: CASSRSRQTTGEQYF
cdr3_nt: TGCGCCAGCAGTCGGTCCCGGCAGACCACGGGCGAGCAGTACTTC

v_call: TRBV19
clone_size: -
j_call: TRBJ1-1
d_call: -
cdr3_aa: CASRQANAQPEAFF
cdr3_nt: TGTGCCAGTAGACAGGCCAACGCCCAACCTGAAGCTTTCTTT

v_call: TRBV18
clone_size: -
j_call: TRBJ1-2
d_call: TRBD1
cdr3_aa: CASSPPGTVGYTF
cdr3_nt: TGTGCCAGCTCCCCCCCCGGGACAGTTGGCTACACCTTC

v_call: TRBV19
clone_size: -
j_call: TRBJ2-7
d_call: TRBD2
cdr3_aa: CASSPRILAGGYEQYF
cdr3_nt: TGTGCCAGTAGTCCCCGTATTCTAGCGGGAGGCTACGAGCAGTACTTC

v_call: TRBV5-8
clone_size: -
j_call: TRBJ1-4
d_call: -
cdr3_aa: CASSSTRVFEAEKLFF
cdr3_nt: TGTGCCAGCAGCTCCACCAGGGTTTTCGAAGCTGAAAAACTGTTTTTT

v_call: TRBV5-1
clone_size: few
j_call: TRBJ1-5
d_call: TRBD1
cdr3_aa: CASSLGQGDQPQHF
cdr3_nt: TGCGCCAGCAGCTTGGGACAGGGGGATCAGCCCCAGCATTTT

v_call: TRBV18
clone_size: -
j_call: TRBJ2-6
d_call: TRBD1
cdr3_aa: CASSPEDIGAGGPGANVLTF
cdr3_nt: TGTGCCAGCTCACCTGAAGATATTGGGGCAGGGGGCCCTGGGGCCAACGTCCTGACTTTC

v_call: TRBV19
clone_size: few
j_call: TRBJ1-5
d_call: -
cdr3_aa: CASRSPGTRTRAQHF
cdr3_nt: TGTGCCAGTAGGTCCCCCGGGACAAGGACCAGGGCCCAGCATTTT

v_call: TRBV7-9
clone_size: -
j_call: TRBJ2-1
d_call: TRBD1
cdr3_aa: CASSPPGQRLYNEQFF
cdr3_nt: TGTGCCAGCAGCCCCCCGGGACAGCGTCTCTACAATGAGCAGTTCTTC

v_call: TRBV3-1/TRBV3-2
clone_size: -
j_call: TRBJ2-3
d_call: TRBD2
cdr3_aa: CASSQGGLAPTDTQYF
cdr3_nt: TGTGCCAGCAGCCAAGGAGGACTAGCCCCCACAGATACGCAGTATTTT

v_call: TRBV10-1
clone_size: -
j_call: TRBJ1-4
d_call: -
cdr3_aa: CASSSNRDEKLFF
cdr3_nt: TGCGCCAGCAGTTCCAACAGGGACGAAAAACTGTTTTTT

v_call: TRBV11-3
clone_size: -
j_call: TRBJ1-1
d_call: -
cdr3_aa: CASSLGGGDTEAFF
cdr3_nt: TGTGCCAGCAGCTTAGGGGGCGGGGACACTGAAGCTTTCTTT

v_call: TRBV3-1/TRBV3-2
clone_size: -
j_call: TRBJ2-7
d_call: -
cdr3_aa: CASSQDWEGALNEQYF
cdr3_nt: TGTGCCAGCAGCCAAGACTGGGAAGGGGCGCTGAACGAGCAGTACTTC

v_call: TRBV6-6
clone_size: -
j_call: TRBJ1-6
d_call: -
cdr3_aa: CASGGLGSSYNSPLHF
cdr3_nt: TGTGCCAGCGGCGGACTGGGTAGCTCCTATAATTCACCCCTCCACTTT

v_call: TRBV20-1
clone_size: -
j_call: TRBJ2-1
d_call: TRBD2
cdr3_aa: CSASLSGRASYNEQFF
cdr3_nt: TGCAGTGCTAGTCTTAGCGGGAGGGCCTCCTACAATGAGCAGTTCTTC

v_call: TRBV3-1/TRBV3-2
clone_size: -
j_call: TRBJ2-5
d_call: TRBD2
cdr3_aa: CASSPGGERGGETQYF
cdr3_nt: TGTGCCAGCAGCCCGGGGGGAGAGCGGGGTGGAGAGACCCAGTACTTC

v_call: TRBV4-1
clone_size: -
j_call: TRBJ2-5
d_call: -
cdr3_aa: CASSQEAPGTGETQYF
cdr3_nt: TGCGCCAGCAGCCAAGAGGCCCCGGGAACTGGAGAGACCCAGTACTTC

v_call: TRBV24-1
clone_size: -
j_call: TRBJ2-2
d_call: TRBD1
cdr3_aa: CATSDYRGSGTGELFF
cdr3_nt: TGTGCCACCAGTGATTACAGGGGCTCGGGCACCGGGGAGCTGTTTTTT

v_call: TRBV18
clone_size: -
j_call: TRBJ1-1
d_call: -
cdr3_aa: CASSPPTVRVVGTEAFF
cdr3_nt: TGTGCCAGCTCACCACCTACTGTCCGGGTGGTAGGCACTGAAGCTTTCTTT

v_call: TRBV6-5
clone_size: -
j_call: TRBJ1-1
d_call: -
cdr3_aa: CASSPVLRSNTEAFF
cdr3_nt: TGTGCCAGCAGCCCCGTGTTGAGGTCGAACACTGAAGCTTTCTTT

v_call: TRBV7-6
clone_size: -
j_call: TRBJ2-6
d_call: -
cdr3_aa: CASSLGGAGANVLTF
cdr3_nt: TGTGCCAGCAGCTTAGGGGGGGCTGGGGCCAACGTCCTGACTTTC

v_call: TRBV7-3
clone_size: -
j_call: TRBJ2-5
d_call: TRBD2
cdr3_aa: CASSLFGLAEETQYF
cdr3_nt: TGTGCCAGCAGCTTATTCGGACTAGCGGAAGAGACCCAGTACTTC

v_call: TRBV27
clone_size: -
j_call: TRBJ2-7
d_call: TRBD2
cdr3_aa: CASSLSSSSAGVRYEQYF
cdr3_nt: TGTGCCAGCAGTTTATCTTCGTCGAGTGCGGGAGTGAGGTACGAGCAGTACTTC

v_call: TRBV3-1/TRBV3-2
clone_size: -
j_call: TRBJ1-1
d_call: -
cdr3_aa: CASSQVVGSEAFF
cdr3_nt: TGTGCCAGCAGCCAAGTTGTCGGTTCAGAAGCTTTCTTT

v_call: TRBV29-1
clone_size: few
j_call: TRBJ1-1
d_call: TRBD1
cdr3_aa: CSVEAATGVGEAFF
cdr3_nt: TGCAGCGTTGAAGCAGCGACAGGGGTCGGGGAAGCTTTCTTT

v_call: TRBV6-1
clone_size: -
j_call: TRBJ1-6
d_call: TRBD1
cdr3_aa: CASSEIDRGGSPLHF
cdr3_nt: TGTGCCAGCAGTGAGATCGACAGGGGAGGTTCACCCCTCCACTTT

v_call: TRBV4-1
clone_size: -
j_call: TRBJ2-3
d_call: TRBD2
cdr3_aa: CASSQDDGRGTQYF
cdr3_nt: TGCGCCAGCAGCCAAGATGACGGGAGGGGTACGCAGTATTTT

v_call: TRBV5-4
clone_size: -
j_call: TRBJ2-2
d_call: -
cdr3_aa: CASTSGTPSTGELFF
cdr3_nt: TGTGCCAGCACCTCCGGGACTCCGAGCACCGGGGAGCTGTTTTTT